This record concerns one T cell receptor (beta chain) sequence. Ten or more counts support this clonotype. Its antigen is not yet known. No base quality values were provided; no much bigger clone lies one nucleotide off. The sequencer listed for this sample is Illumina HiSeq 2500. TCR beta libraries were prepared by quantitative 5'-RACE with molecular barcodes. Regarding the original processing steps: To identify disease-linked TCR variants, a new computational method was used, one built on a probabilistic model of VDJ rearrangement. TCRdb ran its own pipeline on the public reads, namely fastp trimming at Q25 and MiXCR clone calling, and kept in-frame beta chains. For every CDR3 protein sequence, its rows merge into one entry that carries the most common genes and DNA. For this entry, the V and J calls and clone size follow TCRdb and not the study's own pipeline. The sample data list 200,000 to 300,000 distinct CDR3 sequences, and roughly a tenth of these were observed just once. 2.6% of the sample is taken by the ten largest.

The entry originates in a study of CD8 T cells in ankylosing spondylitis (dated by TCRdb to about 2017). At the level of the whole study: To find TCR variants linked to disease, the study profiled T cell receptor beta repertoires in ankylosing spondylitis patients and healthy donors. The full study cohort was made up of over 20 ankylosing spondylitis patients and approximately 100 healthy donors. Samples of peripheral blood were taken, and for ankylosing spondylitis patients, synovial fluid was collected as well.

The CDR3 has 13 amino acids, counting the end cysteine and phenylalanine. Of all the DNA, just the CDR3 is kept, 39 bases in frame from base 1. V and J are truncated by 6 bases and 4 bases respectively, leaving an intervening sequence of 10 bases. Broader findings and caveats from the paper: Some of the motif variants had been reported before in the synovial fluid and blood of reactive arthritis patients, a finding that suggests common disease-initiation mechanisms. In peripheral blood, the disease-linked clones were found at relatively low frequencies and had a CD8+ phenotype. Blood from ankylosing spondylitis patients appeared to be characterized by a TCR beta motif made up of under 10 highly homologous amino acid variants. The disease-linked clones were reported to be significantly enriched in matched synovial fluid samples from ankylosing spondylitis patients.

The sequenced sample was blood, either unsorted or a sorted T cell fraction (not recorded which). This TCR came from a male donor with ankylosing spondylitis or in good health (not recorded which). This chain joins TRBV12-3 or TRBV12-4 to TRBJ1-5, with a tentative D gene TRBD1 over 6 matching bases. The CDR3 region has the sequence CASSPDRNQPQHF. The sequence in DNA is TGTGCCAGCAGCCCCGACAGGAATCAGCCCCAGCATTTT.